This TCR beta chain comes out of a study of CD8+CD57+ T cells in acquired aplastic anemia. Notes on the study in general: Patients showed no significant difference from controls in CD8+ Simpson's diversity.

This clonotype showed up many times. The antigen is undetermined. V was pared by 4 bases and J by 5 bases, with 34 bases between. The CDR3 extends over 20 amino acids. Per the germline V gene, CDR1 is SGHNT and CDR2 is YYREEE (reference sequence). Sequenced patients had shown CD8+CD57+ cell expansion by flow cytometry. Genomic DNA constituted the template upon which TCR beta VDJ and CDR3 profiling was performed. Each CDR3 protein is one row after TCRdb ran MiXCR on the reads. Among approximately 220,000 distinct CDR3 sequences listed, approximately 45% were seen once. This clonotype originated in a human donor with aplastic anemia. The rearrangement links TRBV5-4 to TRBJ2-7; D not certain. What was sequenced was sorted CD4+, CD8+, or CD8+CD57+ T cells (not recorded which) from PBMCs. CDR3 loop: CASSRAPLDGFTLRNDEQYF. The CDR3 nucleotides are TGTGCCAGCAGCAGAGCGCCCTTGGACGGGTTTACGTTGAGGAACGACGAGCAGTACTTC.